This paragraph reports one T cell receptor (beta chain). Its antigen specificity is not known. No base qualities exist here, and no much larger clone lies one base off it. Trimming at the junction amounts to 3 bases on V and 2 bases on J, and the germline ends lie 11 bases apart. The CDR3 runs 15 amino acids, cysteine and phenylalanine included. Only CDR3 DNA remains: 45 bases, in frame from the first base. CDR1 and CDR2, per the germline V gene, are MDHEN and SYDVKM. The data were obtained in a study of tumor-infiltrating lymphocytes in primary liver carcinoma (dated by TCRdb to the late 2010s). Broadly, across the study: Of the five patients, three men and two women aged 30 to 69 years, four had hepatocellular carcinoma and one had combined HCC and intrahepatic cholangiocarcinoma. TCRbeta repertoire sequencing, expression microarrays and whole-exome sequencing were combined in the study across five regions of each liver tumor, with adjacent normal tissue and blood also included. TCRbeta repertoire sequencing covered 35 or so specimens from 5 patients: about 25 tumor regions, 5 adjacent noncancerous liver tissues and 5 peripheral blood samples. Each sample produced about 3.5 to 8 million productive TCRbeta reads, and read depth showed no significant difference between tissue types. Tumors of the five patients were stage T1-T3 N0M0 with maximum diameters of roughly 4.2 to 11 cm. Reproducibility between technical replicate repertoires was high, with correlation coefficients above 0.98 and mean shared-clone rates about 0.91.

Without any cell sorting, total RNA and DNA were extracted together from around 18-30 mg of bulk tissue using the AllPrep DNA/RNA mini kit. Between November 2015 and March 2016, five patients in China with histopathologically diagnosed primary liver carcinoma had their tumors surgically resected. Patients had chronic HBV infection and were treatment-naive at sampling. Pieces of fresh tumor and adjacent tissue were cut in half, with one half kept in RNAlater at -80 degrees C and the other half sent for histology. The full study reports these points: With just four or five patients in the study, the authors point out that the findings should be validated in a larger study. Repertoire overlap was higher between tumor regions (mean approximately 36%) than tumor-adjacent (approximately 17%) or tumor-blood (about 14%) pairs, consistent with antigen-driven expansion. The top 250 clones made up a significantly larger repertoire fraction in tumors than in blood (p = 0.039). Because only the TCR beta chain was sequenced and unpaired alpha chains were not captured, true repertoire diversity is likely underestimated. Comparison of CD4+ and CD8+ T cell repertoires was precluded by the use of bulk unsorted samples.

A constant-region primer and ProtoScript II reverse transcriptase were used to reverse-transcribe TCRbeta-specific cDNA from roughly 480 ng total RNA. Construction of the TCRbeta libraries relied on three nested rounds of multiplex PCR, following a slightly modified ARM-PCR procedure. Each of the first two PCR rounds ran for 9 to 11 cycles using multiplex TRBV1-TRBV30 forward primers together with a Cbeta reverse primer. Sample barcodes and Illumina adapters were attached in a final 25-cycle PCR using Deep VentR polymerase. Amplicons of 200-500 bp were gel-purified with a QIAquick gel extraction kit before sequencing. An Illumina HiSeq 2500 was used to sequence the TCRbeta amplicons, generating 250-bp paired-end reads. The paper's processing steps were these. Trimmomatic v0.33 was used to quality-trim the reads, and FLASH v1.2.11 was used to merge paired reads so that full CDR3 sequences could be recovered. V, D and J germline segments were assigned to the rearranged TCRbeta sequences by MiGEC v1.2.1b. Clonotype statistics, along with Shannon-Wiener diversity indices, were calculated using VDJtools v1.0.0. To reduce sampling bias, subsequent analyses other than the diversity analysis used only the 250 most abundant clonotypes in each sample. Using fastp at Q25 and MiXCR, TCRdb reprocessed the public reads and kept productive beta chains. Rows with a matching CDR3 protein are joined into one entry that keeps the most common DNA and genes. The V and J calls were determined by TCRdb, not by the authors. Counted in this sample were roughly 120,000 distinct CDR3 sequences; around 70% of them appeared once. Of the sample, over 7.5% falls within the top ten clones.

This sequence was found in a woman in her sixties with primary liver carcinoma and hepatitis B virus infection. Here the chain combines TRBV28 and TRBJ2-1; TRBD2 could be the D gene, as 6 bases match. The specimen was tumor-adjacent normal liver tissue. The sequence in DNA is TGTGCCAGCAGTTTTATGGGAGGCCCCTACAATGAGCAGTTCTTC. This gives the protein CASSFMGGPYNEQFF.